This T cell receptor (beta chain) was sequenced in a study of type 1 and type 2 diabetes patients. Study as a whole: Sequencing for the whole study yielded 18,976,912 paired-end reads. Whole-study results and caveats: Type 1 diabetes repertoires were significantly less diverse than type 2 diabetes ones. Type 2 diabetes patients had few highly-expanded CD4+ clones, median one.

This clonotype was counted only a few times. Its cognate antigen is unknown. PCR was run on genomic DNA. Amplification of the beta chain CDR3 used 30 forward and 13 reverse multiplex primers. From the multiplex PCR reads, TCRdb called clonotypes with MiXCR, one entry per CDR3 protein. This repertoire shows fewer than 350,000 distinct CDR3 sequences, over 45% found once; its top ten account for roughly 15%. V was pared by 2 bases and J by 4 bases, with 8 bases between. The CDR3 is 13 amino acids. Germline V gene lookup returns CDR1 GTSNPN and CDR2 SVGIG (reference sequence). This TCR derives from a man aged 18-30 years with type 2 diabetes. The sequencing input was peripheral blood mononuclear cells (PBMCs). V is TRBV30 and J is TRBJ2-2; D is ambiguous. In DNA form, the CDR3 reads TGTGCCTGGAGTTCATTGGGCACCGGGGAGCTGTTTTTT. Protein sequence: CAWSSLGTGELFF.